This T cell receptor beta chain stems from a study of blood T cell repertoires in COVID-19. Overall study context: Nucleic acid was either cDNA or gDNA, and it came from T cells, B-cell-depleted T cells, or PBMCs.

Profiled with immunoSEQ multiplex PCR; TCRdb holds only in-frame clones, not every one. The repertoire has about 260,000 clones, 75% to 90% of them found once; the top ten carry about 2.1%. Germline values: CDR1 MNHNS, CDR2 SASEGT. V dropped 2 bases and J dropped 4 bases, with 11 bases sitting between them. CDR3 length: 15 amino acids. The chain carries TRBV6-1 and TRBJ2-2, with a tentative D call TRBD1 (6 bases). The clonotype comes from a man younger than 45 with active or convalescent COVID-19. The sequenced material came from peripheral blood. The CDR3 coding sequence is TGTGCCAGCAGTGAAAATTGGGGGCCCACCGGGGAGCTGTTTTTT. It specifies CASSENWGPTGELFF.